A selection of T cell receptor beta chains follows, all from one sample in a study of patients and donors after allogeneic stem cell transplantation. TCRdb reanalysed the RT-PCR reads using MiXCR and keeps one entry per CDR3 protein. Altogether about 960,000 distinct CDR3 sequences are present, 18% being singletons, with the ten largest covering 5% to 6.5%. Material for sequencing was blood, either unsorted or a sorted T cell fraction (not recorded which). The receptor source for this set is a human donor who was either an allogeneic HSCT recipient or a stem cell or donor lymphocyte infusion donor (not recorded which). It is not recorded whose cells these are; they may come from a transplant donor. CDR3s leave out the opening cysteine and the closing phenylalanine or tryptophan. Rows may omit the clone size; those that give it use once, few, many or a size class.

clone size	V gene	CDR3 protein
few	TRBV6-5	ASSYADRGPYNEQF
few	TRBV2	ASTRDRAPDTQY
few	TRBV6-5	ASSYDPNRSYEQY
.	TRBV5-1	ASSLGVDFDTQY
.	TRBV5-1	ASSKTGEDTGELF
.	TRBV3-1	ASSFGRIYGYT
many	TRBV12-3/TRBV12-4	ASRTSGSENHEQY
few	TRBV12-3/TRBV12-4	ASSSLTGVGEQY
many	TRBV2	ASSTDRDIYGYT
many	TRBV24-1	ATSDIGDRVRNEQF
many	TRBV5-1	ASSLEPLSPLH
.	TRBV12-3/TRBV12-4	ASGPSGIYYNEQF
few	TRBV9	ASSRGEVGADTQY
.	TRBV28	ASNPWGTEQF
.	TRBV24-1	ATSQASAYGYT
.	TRBV3-1	ASSQPGGTGDGGSSYNEQF